This TCR beta chain was documented in a study of cytomegalovirus exposure and HLA in healthy donors (TCRdb year 2017). Regarding the research as a whole: An earlier analysis of roughly 630 of the donors reported more than 250 Gb of sequence data and approximately 110 million unique TCR beta sequences from 150 million to 200 million T cells. An early release covering more than 500 HLA-typed donors comprised roughly 300 gigabases of sequencing data and 65 million to 100 million unique TCR sequences. The genetic ancestry cluster associated with self-reported Caucasian donors included 65% to 90% of the roughly 400 genotyped donors. The study aimed to test whether signatures of past pathogen exposure could be identified by cataloging public T cell receptors. The study profiled the T cell repertoires of about 720 subjects by immunosequencing and related them to cytomegalovirus serostatus. Along with the roughly 700-subject first cohort, a separate validation cohort of roughly 110 different subjects was used. The study combined high-throughput TCR immunosequencing, statistical association of individual TCRs with disease status, and machine learning to predict cytomegalovirus infection status. A later analysis re-analyzed previously published TCR beta repertoires from 650 to 800 donors and added high-resolution HLA genotyping to study TCR occurrence patterns. The later analysis used no new phenotypic data to find candidate immune exposures, relying instead on TCR beta sequences and their occurrence across donors. An earlier analysis of around 540 of the donors applied high-throughput TCR beta sequencing to assess whether each TCR beta V gene segment acted as functional or pseudogenic. Donor age, sex, ethnicity and CMV serostatus were compiled alongside the repertoire data. A later genetic analysis used genome-wide SNP genotypes for about 65% of the 666 donors, treating that subset as a discovery cohort. All discovery cohort repertoires had been generated on a single sequencing platform. Class I and class II HLA loci were covered by the typing at four-digit resolution. The number of donors typed differed by locus, with about 629-630 for A, B, C, DRB1 and DQB1, 522 for DQA1, over 600 for DPA1, and over 400 for DPB1. Because of strong linkage in the cohort, five DR-DQ haplotypes were treated as single units for association and clustering. Among some 410 genotyped donors of the cohort, an average of approximately 200,000 unique TCR beta nucleotide sequences was sequenced per donor, of which about 18% were non-productive.

Comments on this clone: Its cognate antigen has yet to be identified. Base qualities are not at hand, and no much larger clone is one base apart. Other DNA sequences within the sample encode an identical CDR3.

What the research found in general, with its limitations: The cohort was sequenced for TCR beta chains only, and without alpha or paired-chain data the features that could be detected were limited. Linkage disequilibrium might explain the correlated functional status among segregating V segments, but an unknown experimental factor could not be excluded. In a later genetic analysis, fewer N-insertions in productive TCRs were reported among donors in an Asian-associated ancestry cluster than the 666-donor mean. A further reported finding was that TCR beta sequences accurately predicted the HLA-A and HLA-B alleles for most subjects in the first cohort. The presence/absence analyses assumed that sequencing depth was roughly uniform across donors, and that assumption may not be true. In vitro tests confirmed that a few of the cytomegalovirus-associated TCR beta chains recognize cytomegalovirus antigens. In a later analysis, TCR association rates were found to vary across HLA loci, with the most associated TCRs seen for DRB1 alleles and the fewest for HLA-C alleles. A later analysis found that HLA-associated TCR beta chains were more clonally expanded and had lower generation probabilities than equally common non-associated chains. In an earlier analysis of 500 to 650 of the donors, most TCR beta V segments appeared in productive rearrangements about 87% or about 30% of the time, broadly matching IMGT annotations. Strong co-occurrence of HLA alleles, especially DR and DQ, made assigning TCR associations to individual alleles difficult. The classifier was reported to diagnose cytomegalovirus status with high specificity and sensitivity in both the original cohort and the validation cohort. Across donors, most TCR sequences were observed very rarely, whereas some public TCRs were present in many individuals. In a later analysis, more than 15,000 TCR beta sequences were associated with specific HLA alleles at a false discovery rate of 0.05. The authors suggested that the approach could potentially be generalized to other disease states and immunological phenotypes. CMV serostatus was the only immune exposure information available for the cohort. According to a later analysis, parvovirus B19, influenza, CMV and Epstein-Barr virus appeared linked to several top co-occurrence clusters. HLA typing was unavailable for some donors at each locus, so association tests used only the typed subset. The sequencing pipeline was judged likely to have produced a cluster of highly shared sequence variants as a technical artifact. In a later analysis, most CMV-associated TCR beta chains were found to appear HLA-restricted, with HLA associations seemingly driven largely by CMV exposure. The earlier analysis of 450 to 700 of the donors excluded roughly 17 rarely observed V segments, including chromosome 9 orphons, because counts were too low. A total of 150 or so TCR beta chains were listed by the study as associated with cytomegalovirus. V-gene and J-gene trimming of TCR beta chains was associated with a missense DCLRE1C variant in a later genetic analysis, and the association was replicated in an independent cohort.

Receptors were amplified or captured by the immunoSEQ multiplex PCR assay. A mixture of 60 forward primers for TCR Vbeta segments and 13 reverse primers for TCR Jbeta segments was used in the multiplex PCR. The CDR3 region of rearranged TCR beta genes was amplified from genomic DNA with a multiplex PCR assay. On the Illumina HiSeq System, the amplified TCR beta libraries were sequenced as 87-base-pair reads. The study's processing was this. A later analysis tallied 75 million to 95 million unique TCR beta chains across the 666 repertoires, and 10 million to 11 million of those chains were shared by two or more donors. Raw reads were error-corrected and collapsed into unique sequences with a nearest-neighbor algorithm that merged closely related sequences to remove PCR and sequencing errors. V, D and J gene segments were assigned by aligning CDR3 sequences to IMGT reference sequences. For a sequence to be retained, at least a six-nucleotide match to both a V gene segment and a J gene segment was required. A rearrangement was called productive if the CDR3 had no stop codons and remained in frame with V and J, and every other rearrangement was called non-productive. Following IMGT convention, CDR3 was defined as the stretch from the second conserved V-encoded cysteine up to the conserved J-encoded phenylalanine. Sequences without an unambiguous match to a single V gene segment were excluded from the earlier analysis of 450 to 650 of the donors. An earlier analysis of about 590 of the donors classified V segments as functional when productive rearrangements were above 56.7% and as segregating when the standard deviation between donors was above 5%. To diagnose cytomegalovirus status from the catalog of TCR beta chain sequences, a statistical classification framework was built. In a later analysis, V and J genes were assigned by comparing TCR nucleotide sequences against IMGT/GENE-DB human TR gene sequences. The TCRdist pipeline was used in a later analysis to assign CDR3 sequences and most-parsimonious VDJ recombination scenarios. A later analysis defined each TCR beta chain by its CDR3 amino acid sequence plus V-gene family, and excluded reads lacking a unique V-gene family. A later analysis removed 550 to 700 highly shared, low-generation-probability nucleotide sequences to deal with suspected cross-contamination and a sequencing artifact. In a later analysis, a clonal expansion index for each public chain was calculated from normalized within-repertoire ranks of inferred template counts. A later analysis computed generation probabilities with a VDJ recombination model fitted to out-of-frame rearrangements, and checked the results against IGoR. In a later analysis, hypergeometric tests were used to score TCR-TCR, TCR-HLA and TCR-CMV co-occurrence, with a repertoire-size bias correction applied to TCR pairs. In a later analysis, false discovery rates were estimated by permuting HLA or CMV assignments 20 times. In a later analysis, co-occurring TCRs were grouped using DBSCAN, with TCRdist sequence similarity added in when clustering inside HLA-allele-positive subsets. Repertoires with fewer than 30,000 or more than 120,000 public chains, plus five repertoires with anomalous nucleotide sharing, were excluded from co-occurrence clustering. TCRdb re-hosts the immuneACCESS table, in-frame sequences only. Its copies lack some clones; in the studies checked, an unresolved V gene accounts for under half of them, and the cause for the rest is not known. V and J calls and clone size are copied from that table; D and trimming were computed from the DNA. In this sample the table shows about 180,000 clones, roughly 80% of which occur a single time. The ten largest clones take up more than 5.5% of the sample.

The cohort consisted of some 730 healthy bone marrow donors. Cohort members were all nominally healthy when sampled, although unrecorded immune exposures were likely present. The donor tested CMV seronegative, placing the donor among the 300 to 450 seronegative members of the cohort. A peripheral blood sample was collected from each donor, and TCR beta sequencing was performed on peripheral blood mononuclear cells. Genomic DNA extraction from the blood cell samples was performed with the Qiagen DNeasy Blood Extraction Kit. The origin of this receptor is a man aged 35-49 years in good health and CMV-seronegative. The sequenced sample was PBMCs.

The CDR3 protein is CSVETGGTEAFF. The bases read TGCAGCGTTGAAACAGGGGGAACTGAAGCTTTCTTT. The rearranged chain carries TRBV29-1 and TRBJ1-1; 8 junctional bases match TRBD1. V lost 2 bases and J lost 5 bases, and the count of bases not matched to a germline gene is 1. The germline V gene yields SQVTM for CDR1 and ANQGSEA for CDR2. The CDR3 spans 12 residues, from the cysteine through the phenylalanine. Only the CDR3 part of the read is kept: 36 bases, read in frame from the first base.